This T cell receptor beta chain appears in the sequencing data of a study of control samples from healthy donors and cancer patients (dated by TCRdb to the early 2020s). The method behind the library was the immunoSEQ multiplex PCR assay. TCRdb stores this immuneACCESS table with in-frame sequences only. Part of the clones is absent; in the studies checked, under half of the shortfall reflects unresolved V genes, and no reason is known for the rest. In this sample the table shows 65,000 to 90,000 clones, 94% of which occur a single time. Around 2.8% of the sample goes to the ten largest clones. About this clone itself: Its antigen is currently not known. The input lacks base qualities; no much larger clone sits a single base away.

CDR1 and CDR2 are drawn from the germline V gene: MNHEY, SVGAGI. There are 12 amino acids in the CDR3, from cysteine to phenylalanine inclusive. Solely the CDR3 DNA is kept, with 36 bases framed from the first base. V lost 10 bases and J lost 5 bases; the stretch between them is 14 bases long. This chain joins TRBV6-5 to TRBJ1-2; TRBD1 is a possible D gene, resting on 6 matching bases. The clonotype was recovered from a woman aged 30 to 39 in good health. Sequenced material: blood. The CDR3 region: CATSRDKYGYTF. The nucleotide sequence is given as TGTGCCACTTCCCGGGACAAATATGGCTACACCTTC.